The rows below give T cell receptor beta chains drawn from one sample of a study of blood T cell repertoires in COVID-19. Sequencing was performed with immunoSEQ multiplex PCR; in TCRdb, only in-frame clones are kept and a portion is missing. The sample yields over 130,000 clones, more than 80% seen once. Sequencing was performed on PBMCs or T cells enriched from blood (not recorded which). The source is a woman aged 18-29 years who had been exposed to COVID-19. The CDR3 runs from the conserved cysteine through the conserved F or W. The D gene is left open where the match is weak. Only part of the rows carry a size: once, few, many, or a class if the clone is expanded.

j_gene	v_gene	d_gene	abundance	CDR3nt	CDR3aa
TRBJ2-7	TRBV28	TRBD2	.	TGTGCCAGCAGTTTTGCCAGAGCGGGAGCCTACGAGCAGTACTTC	CASSFARAGAYEQYF
TRBJ2-3	TRBV19	TRBD2	.	TGTGCCAGTAAACCTCTAGCGGGAGGGTCGGATACGCAGTATTTT	CASKPLAGGSDTQYF
TRBJ2-1	TRBV5-1	TRBD2	.	TGCGCCAGCAGTCCGGGGGGGTTCTCCTACAATGAGCAGTTCTTC	CASSPGGFSYNEQFF
TRBJ2-3	TRBV5-1	TRBD2	once	TGCGCCAGCACGAACCTAGCGGACGGGGGAGATACGCAGTATTTT	CASTNLADGGDTQYF
TRBJ2-1	TRBV4-1	TRBD2	.	TGCGCCAGCAGCAAAGGGTGGCTAGCGGAACCCTACAATGAGCAGTTCTTC	CASSKGWLAEPYNEQFF
TRBJ1-2	TRBV5-6	TRBD1	.	TGTGCCAGCAGCTCAGGGACAGGTGGCTATGGCTACACCTTC	CASSSGTGGYGYTF
TRBJ1-2	TRBV18	.	.	TGTGCCAGCTCGCAGAACGACGGGAACTATGGCTACACCTTC	CASSQNDGNYGYTF
TRBJ2-5	TRBV18	.	.	TGTGCCAGCTCACCATTTAGGACAGAGGGTTTGGAGACCCAGTACTTC	CASSPFRTEGLETQYF
TRBJ1-6	TRBV27	.	.	TGTGCCAGCAGTCCCTACCAGGGATCTTCCGTCCTCCACTTT	CASSPYQGSSVLHF
TRBJ1-2	TRBV28	TRBD1	.	TGTGCCAGCAGTTCCGGACAGGGGACGGTATACTATGGCTACACCTTC	CASSSGQGTVYYGYTF
TRBJ1-2	TRBV28	.	.	TGTGCCAGCAGTTCAAAGAGGGCGGCCCCCTATGGCTACACCTTC	CASSSKRAAPYGYTF
TRBJ2-5	TRBV6-2/TRBV6-3	TRBD1	.	TGTGCCAGCAGTTACTTGGACAGGGGACGGGAGACCCAGTACTTC	CASSYLDRGRETQYF
TRBJ1-1	TRBV9	.	.	TGTGCCAGCAGCGTAGTGGGTCAGGGATCCCCTGAAGCTTTCTTT	CASSVVGQGSPEAFF
TRBJ1-3	TRBV28	TRBD1	.	TGTGCCAGCAGTTCACCGACCTCGGGACAGGGAATTCGCAATGGAAACACCATATATTTT	CASSSPTSGQGIRNGNTIYF
TRBJ1-3	TRBV5-1	TRBD1	.	TGCGCCAGCAGCCAGGGGGCCGGATCTGGAAACACCATATATTTT	CASSQGAGSGNTIYF
TRBJ1-6	TRBV7-9	.	.	TGTGCCACTGGGAAAGGGGATAATTCACCCCTCCACTTT	CATGKGDNSPLHF
TRBJ1-2	TRBV19	.	once	TGTGCCAGTAAGAGTCCCGGGGGGCCGCCTGCCCATGGCTACACCTTC	CASKSPGGPPAHGYTF
TRBJ1-2	TRBV7-2	TRBD1	.	TGTGCCAGCAGCTTCGGTCGGACAGGGGAGGGCTATGGCTACACCTTC	CASSFGRTGEGYGYTF
TRBJ1-1	TRBV29-1	.	.	TGCAGCGTCGTAGACTGGAACACTGAAGCTTTCTTT	CSVVDWNTEAFF
TRBJ2-1	TRBV5-1	TRBD2	.	TGCGCCAGCAGCTTCGCTAGCGGGAGGGCCAATGAGCAGTTCTTC	CASSFASGRANEQFF
TRBJ2-7	TRBV4-3	TRBD1	.	TGCGCCAGCAGCCCCCGTTCAGGGGGCCACTACGAGCAGTACTTC	CASSPRSGGHYEQYF
TRBJ2-5	TRBV5-6	TRBD1	.	TGTGCCAGCAGCTCCCGGGACAGGGGGCTGGAGACCCAGTACTTC	CASSSRDRGLETQYF
TRBJ1-5	TRBV28	.	.	TGTGCCAGCAGTTTATTGGCCAGGGTGAGCAATCAGCCCCAGCATTTT	CASSLLARVSNQPQHF